The source of this T cell receptor beta chain is a study of shared clonotypes between healthy human individuals. General study points: It was the non-shared clonotypes that had lower generation probabilities than clonotypes shared by all four donors. An anticipated effect of sequencing depth on clonotype sharing among donors was recognized. For sorted subsets, rarefaction showed incomplete sequencing despite large depth.

The data were produced by immunoSEQ multiplex PCR, yet TCRdb's version contains in-frame clones alone and is incomplete. The sample has some 2 million clones, approximately 94% seen once. On this clone itself: The antigen remains undetermined.

The CDR3 runs to 16 residues. The V end lost 2 bases, the J end lost 0 bases, and 14 bases lay between the germline ends. CDR1 and CDR2 (germline): SNHLY, FYNNEI. Cells designated naive CD8 were CD45RO-negative and were positively selected for CCR7, with terminally differentiated effector memory CD45RA+ cells excluded. The sequenced sample consisted of naive CD8+ T cells sorted from blood. The clonotype originates from a man aged 18 to 30 in good health. The rearrangement uses TRBV2 and TRBJ2-7; a weak D match, TRBD1 (6 bases). The CDR3 coding sequence is TGTGCCAGCAGTGAACCGGGACACCCTAGCTCCTACGAGCAGTACTTC. Translation gives CASSEPGHPSSYEQYF.